This TCR beta chain derives from a study of T cells after yellow fever vaccination. The CDR3 has 16 residues. The germline CDR1 and CDR2 sequences are GTSNPN and SVGIG (reference sequence). The V end was cut by 2 bases, the J end by 1 base, with 18 bases between. Via MiXCR, TCRdb re-called the 5' RACE reads, giving one row per CDR3 protein. The sample lists approximately 550,000 distinct CDR3 sequences; roughly 13% were seen once. Study-level results: Post-booster repertoires contained most primary-vaccination clones again (about 96% CD4, around 88% CD8).

A word on this clonotype: The antigen remains unidentified.

The chain has TRBV30 and TRBJ2-7; the D gene could be TRBD1 or TRBD2 (7 bases each). Sequencing used PBMCs, obtained on the day of the yellow fever booster vaccination. The receptor was derived from a man between 25 and 39 years old who received the YFV17D yellow fever vaccine. The CDR3: CAWSNSGEGASYEQYF. The CDR3 bases are TGTGCCTGGAGTAACTCCGGGGAGGGGGCTTCCTACGAGCAGTACTTC.